Listed here is a single T cell receptor (beta chain). It lacks a known antigen. No base quality information exists; no much larger clone differs at one position. The library relied on the immunoSEQ multiplex PCR assay. For the multiplex PCR, a mixture combining 60 forward primers for TCR Vbeta segments and 13 reverse primers for TCR Jbeta segments was used. A multiplex PCR assay on genomic DNA amplified the CDR3 region of rearranged TCR beta genes. On the Illumina HiSeq System, the amplified TCR beta libraries were sequenced as 87-base-pair reads. In the original analysis: In a later analysis, 70 million to 95 million unique TCR beta chains were counted across the 650 to 700 repertoires, and around 10 million of these chains were shared by at least two donors. Raw reads were error-corrected and collapsed into unique sequences with a nearest-neighbor algorithm that merged closely related sequences to remove PCR and sequencing errors. To assign V, D and J gene segments, CDR3 sequences were aligned to IMGT reference sequences. For a sequence to be retained, at least a six-nucleotide match to both a V gene segment and a J gene segment was required. A rearrangement counted as productive if the CDR3 had no stop codons and remained in frame with V and J, and every other rearrangement counted as non-productive. Following IMGT convention, CDR3 was defined as the stretch from the second conserved V-encoded cysteine up to the conserved J-encoded phenylalanine. The earlier analysis of about 590 of the donors excluded sequences that lacked an unambiguous match to a single V gene segment. An earlier analysis of 587 of the donors classified V segments as functional when productive rearrangements were above 56.7% and as segregating when the standard deviation between donors was above 5%. A statistical classification framework was built to diagnose cytomegalovirus status from the catalog of TCR beta chain sequences. In a later analysis, V and J genes were assigned by comparing TCR nucleotide sequences against IMGT/GENE-DB human TR gene sequences. The TCRdist pipeline was used in a later analysis to assign CDR3 sequences and most-parsimonious VDJ recombination scenarios. In a later analysis, every TCR beta chain was defined by the combination of its CDR3 amino acid sequence and its V-gene family, and reads without a unique V-gene family were dropped. To address suspected cross-contamination and a sequencing artifact, a later analysis removed 450 to 700 highly shared, low-generation-probability nucleotide sequences. In a later analysis, a clonal expansion index was calculated for each public chain from normalized within-repertoire ranks of inferred template counts. In a later analysis, generation probabilities were computed with a VDJ recombination model fitted to out-of-frame rearrangements, and the resulting probabilities were checked against IGoR. In a later analysis, TCR-TCR, TCR-HLA and TCR-CMV co-occurrence was scored with hypergeometric tests, and a repertoire-size bias correction was applied to TCR pairs. In a later analysis, false discovery rates were estimated by permuting HLA or CMV assignments 20 times. In a later analysis, co-occurring TCRs were grouped using DBSCAN, with TCRdist sequence similarity added in when clustering inside HLA-allele-positive subsets. For co-occurrence clustering, repertoires with fewer than 30,000 or more than 120,000 public chains were excluded, along with five or six repertoires with anomalous nucleotide sharing. The clones in this table, taken by TCRdb from immuneACCESS, are in-frame only. Not every clone is retained; where verified, under half of the shortfall comes from an unresolved V gene, and the cause of the rest is unknown. V and J calls and clone size follow that table, whereas D and trimming were derived from the DNA. This sample has fewer than 85,000 clones in its table, and approximately 79% of those were observed once. The leading ten clones occupy about 12% of the sample.

The CDR3, from cysteine to phenylalanine, totals 14 residues. CDR3 DNA is the only sequence kept; it has 42 bases, read in frame from the first base. V trim: 4 bases; J trim: 7 bases; unmatched bases: 3. CDR1 and CDR2 were assigned from the germline V gene as SGDLS and YYNGEE. In total, roughly 670 healthy bone marrow donors made up the cohort. Cohort members were all nominally healthy when sampled, although unrecorded immune exposures were likely present. The donor was CMV seropositive and belonged to the group of 250 to 300 seropositive cohort members. A peripheral blood sample was provided by each donor, and peripheral blood mononuclear cells were used for TCR beta sequencing. The Qiagen DNeasy Blood Extraction Kit was used to extract genomic DNA from the blood cell samples. The data stem from a study of cytomegalovirus exposure and HLA in healthy donors (dated by TCRdb to about 2017). In the study overall: An earlier analysis of 587 of the donors reported about 280 Gb of sequence data and roughly 120 million unique TCR beta sequences obtained from some 170 million T cells. Roughly five DR-DQ haplotypes were handled as single units for association and clustering because linkage in the cohort was strong. An earlier analysis of fewer than 750 of the donors used high-throughput TCR beta sequencing to judge whether each TCR beta V gene segment behaved as functional or pseudogenic. Of the 398 genotyped donors, about 80% fell in the genetic ancestry cluster associated with self-reported Caucasian donors. Donor age, sex, ethnicity and CMV serostatus were compiled alongside the repertoire data. In the later analysis, no new phenotypic data were used to find candidate immune exposures; instead, reliance was placed on TCR beta sequences and their occurrence across donors. High-throughput TCR immunosequencing, statistical association of individual TCRs with disease status, and machine learning were combined to predict cytomegalovirus infection status. About 280 gigabases of sequencing data and around 85 million unique TCR sequences made up an early release that covered fewer than 650 HLA-typed donors. Among some 400 genotyped donors of the cohort, an average of approximately 240,000 unique TCR beta nucleotide sequences was sequenced per donor, of which about 19% were non-productive. The study aimed to test whether cataloging public T cell receptors could reveal signatures of past pathogen exposure. The T cell repertoires of 666 subjects were profiled by immunosequencing and related to cytomegalovirus serostatus. A later analysis re-analyzed previously published TCR beta repertoires from about 730 donors and added high-resolution HLA genotyping to study TCR occurrence patterns. Typing coverage differed by locus: A, B, C, DRB1 and DQB1 were typed in about 629-640 donors, DQA1 in about 500, DPA1 in 600 to 610, and DPB1 in 400 to 490. HLA typing included class I and class II loci at four-digit resolution. In addition to the first cohort of roughly 700 subjects, a separate validation cohort of 120 different subjects was used. All discovery cohort repertoires had been generated using a single sequencing platform. In a later genetic analysis, genome-wide SNP genotypes for about 55% of the roughly 700 donors were used, and that subset was treated as a discovery cohort.

Study-level results and caveats: A total of 164 TCR beta chains were listed by the study as associated with cytomegalovirus. A later genetic analysis associated a missense DCLRE1C variant with V-gene and J-gene trimming of TCR beta chains, and an independent cohort replicated the association. Compared with the approximately 710-donor mean, donors in an Asian-associated ancestry cluster had fewer N-insertions in productive TCRs, according to a later genetic analysis. Most CMV-associated TCR beta chains appeared to be HLA-restricted in a later analysis, and the HLA associations seemed to be driven largely by CMV exposure. A later analysis found that TCR association rates varied across HLA loci, with DRB1 alleles showing the most associated TCRs and HLA-C alleles the fewest. Some IMGT-functional V segments, including TRBV6-2 and TRBV6-3, could not be distinguished by the 87-base-pair reads and were therefore excluded. Across donors, most TCR sequences were observed very rarely, whereas some public TCRs were present in many individuals. Cytomegalovirus status was reported to be diagnosed by the classifier with high specificity and sensitivity in both the original and validation cohorts. Because counts were too low, about 15 rarely observed V segments, including chromosome 9 orphons, were left out of the earlier analysis of 587 of the donors. Only TCR beta chains were sequenced in this cohort, and the absence of alpha or paired-chain data limited detectable features. Strong co-occurrence of HLA alleles, especially DR and DQ, made assigning TCR associations to individual alleles difficult. The authors suggested that the approach could potentially be generalized to other disease states and immunological phenotypes. HLA typing was unavailable for some donors at each locus, so association tests used only the typed subset. At a false discovery rate of 0.05, a later analysis linked approximately 18,000 TCR beta sequences to specific HLA alleles. An earlier analysis of approximately 600 of the donors showed that most TCR beta V segments appeared in productive rearrangements either about 87% or about 30% of the time, which broadly matched IMGT annotations. Several of the top co-occurrence clusters appeared to be linked to parvovirus B19, influenza, CMV and Epstein-Barr virus, according to a later analysis. The sequencing pipeline was judged likely to have produced a cluster of highly shared sequence variants as a technical artifact. In vitro tests confirmed that a few of the cytomegalovirus-associated TCR beta chains recognize cytomegalovirus antigens. A further reported finding was that TCR beta sequences accurately predicted the HLA-A and HLA-B alleles for most subjects in the first cohort. The presence/absence analyses assumed that sequencing depth was roughly uniform across donors, and that assumption may not be true. In a later analysis, HLA-associated TCR beta chains showed more clonal expansion and lower generation probabilities than non-associated chains that were equally common. Correlated functional status among segregating V segments might reflect linkage disequilibrium, but an unknown experimental factor could not be ruled out. The only immune exposure information available for the cohort was CMV serostatus.

The chain is encoded by TRBV9 joined to TRBJ2-1; TRBD2 fits 12 bases in the junction. The sequencing input was PBMCs. This receptor was obtained from a woman in her forties in good health and CMV-seropositive. At the DNA level, the sequence is TGTGCCAGCAGCAGGACTAGCGGGGCGAATGAGCAGTTCTTC. It translates as CASSRTSGANEQFF. Outside the CDR3, residues come from the reference TRBV9 and TRBJ2-1 proteins, so the full variable domain is: DSGVTQTPKHLITATGQRVTLRCSPRSGDLSVYWYQQSLDQGLQFLIQYYNGEERAKGNILERFSAQQFPDLHSELNLSSLELGDSALYFCASSRTSGANEQFFGPGTRLTVL.